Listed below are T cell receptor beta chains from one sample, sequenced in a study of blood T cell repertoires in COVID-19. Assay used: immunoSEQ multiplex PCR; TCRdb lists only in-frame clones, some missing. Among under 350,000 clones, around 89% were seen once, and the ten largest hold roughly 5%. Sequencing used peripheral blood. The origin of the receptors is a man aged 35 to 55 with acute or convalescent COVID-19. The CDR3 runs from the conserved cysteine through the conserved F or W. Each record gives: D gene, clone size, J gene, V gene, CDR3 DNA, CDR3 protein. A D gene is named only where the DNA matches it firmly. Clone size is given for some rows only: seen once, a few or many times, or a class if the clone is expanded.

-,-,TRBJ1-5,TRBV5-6,TGTGCCAGCAGCCTAGGACATTTTAGCAATCAGCCCCAGCATTTT,CASSLGHFSNQPQHF
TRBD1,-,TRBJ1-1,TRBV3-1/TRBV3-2,TGTGCCAGCAGCCGGCCCGACAGGGGGCACACTGAAGCTTTCTTT,CASSRPDRGHTEAFF
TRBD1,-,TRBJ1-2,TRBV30,TGTGCCTGGAACAGGGGGCGGATCCATTTGAACTATGGCTACACCTTC,CAWNRGRIHLNYGYTF
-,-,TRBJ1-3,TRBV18,TGTGCCAGCTCACCGGACGGGAGAGCCATATATTTT,CASSPDGRAIYF
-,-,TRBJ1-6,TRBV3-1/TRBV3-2,TGTGCCAGCAGCCGGCAGGGTGGTTCACCCCTCCACTTT,CASSRQGGSPLHF
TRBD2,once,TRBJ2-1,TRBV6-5,TGTGCCAGCAGTTCCCCGGGACTAGCGGGCCCGTTCTTC,CASSSPGLAGPFF
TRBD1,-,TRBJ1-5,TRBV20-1,TGCAGTGCTAGTCTCGGGACAGGGCATCAGCCCCAGCATTTT,CSASLGTGHQPQHF
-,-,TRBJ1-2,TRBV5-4,TGTGCCAGCAGCGATCGAACTGGAGCGGAGAGTTTTGCGAGCTACACCTTC,CASSDRTGAESFASYTF
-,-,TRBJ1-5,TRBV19,TGTGCCACCAGGGGACGGGATAGCAATCAGCCCCAGCATTTT,CATRGRDSNQPQHF
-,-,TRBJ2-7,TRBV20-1,TGCAGTGCTAGTGCAGGGGCCTACTACGAGCAGTACTTC,CSASAGAYYEQYF
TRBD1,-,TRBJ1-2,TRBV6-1,TGTGCCAGCAGTGAACCTCAGGGGGGCTATGGCTACACCTTC,CASSEPQGGYGYTF
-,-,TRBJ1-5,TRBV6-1,TGTGCCAGCAGTGAAATTTTACAGTACAATCAGCCCCAGCATTTT,CASSEILQYNQPQHF
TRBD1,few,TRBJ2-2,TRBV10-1,TGCGCCAGCAGGGACAGGGTTGACACCGGGGAGCTGTTTTTT,CASRDRVDTGELFF
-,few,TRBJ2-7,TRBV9,TGTGCCAGCAGCGTAGCATTTTCAGACGAGCAGTACTTC,CASSVAFSDEQYF
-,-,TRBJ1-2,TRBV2,TGTGCCAGCTTCCCATTGTACCCCTCGGATGGCTACACCTTC,CASFPLYPSDGYTF
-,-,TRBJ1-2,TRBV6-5,TGTGCCAGCAGTAGGCGACAGGACTATGGCTACACCTTC,CASSRRQDYGYTF
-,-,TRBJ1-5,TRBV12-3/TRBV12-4,TGTGCCAGCAGTACCTTGGGAGGGCAGCCCCAGCATTTT,CASSTLGGQPQHF
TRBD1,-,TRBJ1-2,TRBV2,TGTGCCAGCAGGGGCAGACAGGGGGCAAATGGCTACACCTTC,CASRGRQGANGYTF
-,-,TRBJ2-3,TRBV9,TGTGCCAGCAGCGTAGAGGGGGGGCGCAACACAGATACGCAGTATTTT,CASSVEGGRNTDTQYF
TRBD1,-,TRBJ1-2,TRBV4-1,TGCGCCAGCAGCCGGGGCCGGGGACAGGCAACGGGGGGCTACACCTTC,CASSRGRGQATGGYTF
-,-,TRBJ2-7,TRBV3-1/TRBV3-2,TGTGCCAGCAGTCGTACTGGGAGCTACGAGCAGTACTTC,CASSRTGSYEQYF
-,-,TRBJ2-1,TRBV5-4,TGTGCCAGCAGCTTGTTTAAAACAGTCGGCGATGAGCAGTTCTTC,CASSLFKTVGDEQFF
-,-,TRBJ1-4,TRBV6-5,TGTGCCAGCAGGTCCCAGAAAAAGTTAAATGAAAAACTGTTTTTT,CASRSQKKLNEKLFF
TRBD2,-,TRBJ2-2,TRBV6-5,TGTGCCAGCAGCCTACTAGCGGGGGCTCGGGGCGAGCTGTTTTTT,CASSLLAGARGELFF
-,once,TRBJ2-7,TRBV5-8,TGTGCCAGCAGACCTAGTGACTTTACCTACGAGCAGTACTTC,CASRPSDFTYEQYF
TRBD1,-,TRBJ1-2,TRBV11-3,TGTGCCAGCAGCTTAGAGACAGGGCTGGGCTACACCTTC,CASSLETGLGYTF
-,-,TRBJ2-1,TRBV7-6,TGTGCCAGCAGCCGTAACAGGGACTCCTACAATGAGCAGTTCTTC,CASSRNRDSYNEQFF